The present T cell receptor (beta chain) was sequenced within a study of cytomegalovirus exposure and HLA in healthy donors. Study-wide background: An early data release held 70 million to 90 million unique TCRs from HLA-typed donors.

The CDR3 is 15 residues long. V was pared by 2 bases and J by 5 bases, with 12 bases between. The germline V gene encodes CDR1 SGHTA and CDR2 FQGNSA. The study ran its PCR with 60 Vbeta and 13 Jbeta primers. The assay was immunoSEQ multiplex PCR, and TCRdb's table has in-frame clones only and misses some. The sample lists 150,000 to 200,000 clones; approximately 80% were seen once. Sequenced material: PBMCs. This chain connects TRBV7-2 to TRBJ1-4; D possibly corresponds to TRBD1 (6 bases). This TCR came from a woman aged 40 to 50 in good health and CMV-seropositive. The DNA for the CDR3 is TGTGCCAGCAGCTTAAGGGCAGGGGCGAATGAAAAACTGTTTTTT. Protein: CASSLRAGANEKLFF.